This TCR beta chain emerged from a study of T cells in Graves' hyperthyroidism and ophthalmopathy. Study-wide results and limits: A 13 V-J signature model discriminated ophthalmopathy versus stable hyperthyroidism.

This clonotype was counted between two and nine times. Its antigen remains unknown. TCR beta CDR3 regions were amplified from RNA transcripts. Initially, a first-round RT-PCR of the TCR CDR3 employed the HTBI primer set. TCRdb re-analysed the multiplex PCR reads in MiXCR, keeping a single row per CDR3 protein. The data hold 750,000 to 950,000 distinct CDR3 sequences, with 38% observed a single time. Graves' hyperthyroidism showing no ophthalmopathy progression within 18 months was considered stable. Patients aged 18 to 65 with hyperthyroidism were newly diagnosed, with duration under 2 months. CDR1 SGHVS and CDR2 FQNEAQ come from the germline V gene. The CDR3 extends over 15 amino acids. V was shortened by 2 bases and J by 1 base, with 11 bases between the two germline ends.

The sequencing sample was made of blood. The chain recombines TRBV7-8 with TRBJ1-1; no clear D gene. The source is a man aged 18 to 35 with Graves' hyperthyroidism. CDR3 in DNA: TGTGCCAGCAGCTTATCACCGGGAGGGAACACTGAAGCTTTCTTT. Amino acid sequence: CASSLSPGGNTEAFF.